A selection of T cell receptor beta chains follows, all from one sample in a study of cytotoxic CD8 clonotypes in ibrutinib-treated CLL. Generated by immunoSEQ multiplex PCR, the TCRdb table keeps only in-frame clones and is missing some. The top ten hold about 1.9% of the sample, which has about 160,000 clones, roughly 77% seen once. The material was PBMCs, obtained after 12 months of ibrutinib treatment. The receptors come from a human donor with chronic lymphocytic leukemia. The CDR3 runs from the conserved cysteine through the conserved F or W. The D gene is left open where the match is weak. The listing skips clone size in some rows; elsewhere it reads once, few, many or a size class.

V gene	clone size	J gene	D gene	CDR3 protein	CDR3 DNA
TRBV6-1	.	TRBJ2-3	.	CASSELASSPSTDTQYF	TGTGCCAGCAGTGAACTCGCTTCCAGTCCTAGCACAGATACGCAGTATTTT
TRBV11-1	.	TRBJ2-5	.	CASSPRWRLQETQYF	TGTGCCAGCAGCCCCCGGTGGAGGCTCCAAGAGACCCAGTACTTC
TRBV5-1	few	TRBJ2-7	TRBD2	CASSLGTSGSAEQYF	TGCGCCAGCAGCTTAGGGACTAGCGGGAGTGCCGAGCAGTACTTC
TRBV7-6	.	TRBJ2-1	.	CASSLTNSPTEQFF	TGTGCCAGCAGCTTAACGAACAGCCCTACCGAGCAGTTCTTC
TRBV6-6	once	TRBJ1-5	.	CASSFGPFNQPQHF	TGTGCCAGCAGCTTCGGACCCTTCAATCAGCCCCAGCATTTT
TRBV9	.	TRBJ1-1	.	CASSVYENTEAFF	TGTGCCAGCAGCGTATACGAGAACACTGAAGCTTTCTTT
TRBV6-1	.	TRBJ2-2	TRBD1	CASSRDRNTGELFF	TGTGCCAGCAGTCGGGACAGGAACACCGGGGAGCTGTTTTTT
TRBV27	many	TRBJ2-7	.	CASTSHEGYEQYF	TGTGCCAGCACCTCCCATGAGGGCTACGAGCAGTACTTC
TRBV5-1	.	TRBJ1-2	.	CASSLAGDGYGYTF	TGCGCCAGCAGCTTGGCAGGGGATGGCTATGGCTACACCTTC
TRBV19	.	TRBJ2-1	TRBD1	CASSQQGVGEQFF	TGTGCCAGTAGTCAACAGGGGGTGGGAGAGCAGTTCTTC
TRBV14	.	TRBJ1-6	TRBD1	CASSPGLGGNSPLHF	TGTGCCAGCAGCCCCGGGTTAGGGGGCAATTCACCCCTCCACTTT
TRBV5-4	.	TRBJ1-1	.	CASSLALVTGAFF	TGTGCCAGCAGCTTGGCCTTGGTAACCGGGGCTTTCTTT
TRBV28	.	TRBJ1-3	.	CASSRVGTTGNTIYF	TGTGCCAGCAGTCGGGTAGGGACCACTGGAAACACCATATATTTT
TRBV7-7	.	TRBJ2-1	TRBD2	CASSPRGGGAQSSSYNEQFF	TGTGCCAGCAGCCCCCGGGGCGGGGGGGCACAATCCAGCTCCTACAATGAGCAGTTCTTC
TRBV10-3	.	TRBJ1-1	.	CAATRGTNTEAFF	TGTGCCGCCACCAGGGGAACTAACACTGAAGCTTTCTTT
TRBV28	.	TRBJ2-2	TRBD1	CASSLRQGDTGELFF	TGTGCCAGCAGTTTACGACAGGGGGACACCGGGGAGCTGTTTTTT
TRBV29-1	.	TRBJ2-3	.	CSVEVASDPIADTQYF	TGCAGCGTTGAAGTCGCTAGCGACCCTATCGCAGATACGCAGTATTTT
TRBV6-5	.	TRBJ1-6	.	CASSSGPVNSPLHF	TGTGCCAGCAGTAGCGGACCGGTTAATTCACCCCTCCACTTT
TRBV11-2	.	TRBJ2-3	.	CASSLVGVSTDTQYF	TGTGCCAGCAGCCTAGTGGGGGTTAGCACAGATACGCAGTATTTT
TRBV7-6	few	TRBJ2-2	TRBD2	CASSSIRGGRNTGELFF	TGTGCCAGCAGCAGCATTCGGGGGGGTAGGAACACCGGGGAGCTGTTTTTT
TRBV5-1	.	TRBJ1-1	.	CASSPGGGPGNTEAFF	TGCGCCAGCAGCCCAGGAGGGGGTCCGGGGAACACTGAAGCTTTCTTT
TRBV10-3	.	TRBJ2-3	TRBD1	CAISRPGQGADTQYF	TGTGCCATCAGTAGACCGGGACAGGGTGCAGATACGCAGTATTTT
TRBV9	once	TRBJ2-6	TRBD1	CASSGYHRGEWANVLTF	TGTGCCAGCAGCGGATACCACAGGGGGGAATGGGCCAACGTCCTGACTTTC
TRBV18	.	TRBJ1-2	TRBD1	CASSPFPTGGRNGYTF	TGTGCCAGCTCTCCCTTCCCCACAGGGGGCAGGAATGGCTACACCTTC
TRBV15	.	TRBJ1-2	.	CATSRDSGLFGYTF	TGTGCCACCAGCAGAGATTCGGGCCTATTCGGCTACACCTTC
TRBV9	.	TRBJ1-6	.	CASSVAERNSPLHF	TGTGCCAGCAGCGTAGCGGAGAGGAACTCACCCCTCCACTTT
TRBV2	many	TRBJ1-1	TRBD1	CASSRQGRNTEAFF	TGTGCCAGCAGTAGACAGGGCCGGAACACTGAAGCTTTCTTT
TRBV11-3	.	TRBJ2-3	.	CASSLKPGLGTDTQYF	TGTGCCAGCAGCTTAAAGCCGGGACTCGGCACAGATACGCAGTATTTT
TRBV5-4	.	TRBJ2-7	TRBD2	CASSFRAGVGNEQYF	TGTGCCAGCAGCTTTAGGGCGGGAGTAGGTAACGAGCAGTACTTC
TRBV4-3	.	TRBJ2-4	TRBD1	CASSQGQGAFAKNIQYF	TGCGCCAGCAGCCAGGGACAGGGGGCATTCGCCAAAAACATTCAGTACTTC
TRBV7-3	.	TRBJ2-2	.	CASAVSRDGELFF	TGTGCCAGCGCTGTTTCGAGGGACGGGGAGCTGTTTTTT
TRBV9	.	TRBJ1-3	.	CASSARESSGNTIYF	TGTGCCAGCAGCGCCAGGGAAAGCTCTGGAAACACCATATATTTT
TRBV14	.	TRBJ2-5	TRBD2	CASSHLAGGGETQYF	TGTGCCAGCAGCCATCTCGCGGGAGGTGGAGAGACCCAGTACTTC
TRBV7-9	.	TRBJ1-1	TRBD1	CASSFRQGARGTEAFF	TGTGCCAGCAGCTTTCGACAGGGGGCGCGGGGAACTGAAGCTTTCTTT
TRBV6-5	.	TRBJ2-1	.	CASSTAGTNNEQFF	TGTGCCAGCAGTACGGCGGGGACCAACAATGAGCAGTTCTTC
TRBV6-1	.	TRBJ2-1	.	CASSEEVGPPPNEQFF	TGTGCCAGCAGTGAAGAGGTCGGCCCTCCTCCAAATGAGCAGTTCTTC
TRBV5-1	.	TRBJ2-3	.	CASSLAEVDTQYF	TGCGCCAGCAGCTTGGCCGAGGTTGATACGCAGTATTTT
TRBV29-1	once	TRBJ1-1	TRBD1	CSVGQGGTNTEAFF	TGCAGCGTAGGACAGGGCGGAACGAACACTGAAGCTTTCTTT
TRBV6-6	.	TRBJ2-1	TRBD1	CASSYPNRGRINEQFF	TGTGCCAGCAGTTACCCGAACAGGGGGCGGATTAATGAGCAGTTCTTC
TRBV4-1	.	TRBJ2-7	TRBD1	CASSPGGQGRTEQYF	TGCGCCAGCAGCCCCGGGGGACAGGGAAGGACCGAGCAGTACTTC
TRBV2	.	TRBJ2-1	.	CASSGTGSNEQFF	TGTGCCAGCAGTGGTACAGGGAGCAATGAGCAGTTCTTC
TRBV20-1	.	TRBJ2-5	.	CSAREETQYF	TGCAGTGCTAGAGAAGAGACCCAGTACTTC
TRBV6-5	.	TRBJ1-2	.	CASSYSNRGGGYTF	TGTGCCAGCAGTTACTCGAACCGGGGGGGCGGCTACACCTTC
TRBV4-1	.	TRBJ1-3	.	CASSQVGSIRSGNTIYF	TGCGCCAGCAGCCAAGTAGGTAGCATACGCTCTGGAAACACCATATATTTT
TRBV7-9	.	TRBJ2-7	.	CASSLGSAGKWYEQYF	TGTGCCAGCAGCTTAGGATCGGCGGGGAAGTGGTACGAGCAGTACTTC
TRBV18	.	TRBJ2-7	.	CASSPTSGEQYF	TGTGCCAGCTCACCTACGAGTGGGGAACAGTACTTC
TRBV5-6	once	TRBJ2-2	TRBD1	CASDRGNTGELFF	TGTGCTTCGGACAGGGGGAACACCGGGGAGCTGTTTTTT
TRBV28	.	TRBJ1-1	.	CATYRNTEAFF	TGTGCCACATACAGAAACACTGAAGCTTTCTTT